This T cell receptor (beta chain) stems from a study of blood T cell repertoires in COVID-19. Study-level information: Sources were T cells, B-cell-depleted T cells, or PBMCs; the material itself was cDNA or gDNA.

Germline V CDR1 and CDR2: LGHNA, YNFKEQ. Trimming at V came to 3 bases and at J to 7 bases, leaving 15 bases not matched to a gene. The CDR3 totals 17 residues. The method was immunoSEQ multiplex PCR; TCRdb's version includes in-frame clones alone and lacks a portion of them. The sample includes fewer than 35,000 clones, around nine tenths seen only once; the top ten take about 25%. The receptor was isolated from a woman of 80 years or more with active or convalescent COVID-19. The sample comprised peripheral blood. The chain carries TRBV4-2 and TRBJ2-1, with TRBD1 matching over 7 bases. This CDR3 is CASSHANTGERRNEQFF. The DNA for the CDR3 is TGTGCCAGCAGCCACGCGAATACAGGGGAGAGAAGAAATGAGCAGTTCTTC.